Following are 18 T cell receptor beta chains from one sample sequenced in a study of blood T cell repertoires in COVID-19. Produced via immunoSEQ multiplex PCR; TCRdb's table is partial and in-frame only. The sample carries roughly 140,000 clones, about nine tenths recorded once. Sequencing was carried out using peripheral blood. The receptors come from a woman aged 55-69 years with active or convalescent COVID-19.

This clone was detected only a few times. The chain uses TRBV2 and TRBJ1-1; possible D gene TRBD1, 6 bases. CDR1 and CDR2 (germline): SNHLY, FYNNEI. Trimming left V 7 bases short and J 1 base short, with 16 bases between. The CDR3 totals 15 residues. CDR3 region: CASTKGVAQNTEAFF. Here the CDR3 DNA reads TGTGCCAGCACGAAGGGGGTCGCCCAGAACACTGAAGCTTTCTTT.

The chain links TRBV6-5 to TRBJ1-6, with D tentatively TRBD1 (6 bases). The CDR3 sequence is 15 residues long. Trimming stripped 6 bases from V and 7 bases from J, with 16 bases between. The germline gives CDR1 MNHEY, CDR2 SVGAGI. CDR3 bases: TGTGCCAGCAGCTATATCCTACAGGGAAATTCACCCCTCCACTTT. This codes for CASSYILQGNSPLHF.

The V call is TRBV6-5, the J call TRBJ1-2; TRBD1 agrees at 7 bases. With V trimmed by 1 base and J by 7 bases, 9 bases remained unmatched. This CDR3 region has 15 residues. Germline-derived CDR1 and CDR2 are MNHEY and SVGAGI. The CDR3 sequence: CASSYFPGGYLGYTF. The CDR3, as DNA: TGTGCCAGCAGTTACTTTCCAGGGGGGTACCTTGGCTACACCTTC.

The V call is TRBV24-1, the J call TRBJ2-1, with TRBD1 matching over 9 bases. V was clipped by 5 bases and J by 5 bases; unmatched bases: 3. The CDR3 runs 14 residues. Per the germline V gene, CDR1 is KGHDR and CDR2 is SFDVKD. The CDR3 sequence is CATSAGQGNNEQFF. The CDR3 DNA is TGTGCCACCAGTGCGGGACAGGGAAACAATGAGCAGTTCTTC.

The rearrangement links TRBV11-2 to TRBJ2-1; weak D call: TRBD1 (6 bases). Germline CDR1 is SGHAT and CDR2 is FQNNGV. The CDR3 runs to 14 residues. Trimming pared 3 bases from V and 8 bases from J, leaving 14 bases between. CDR3 protein: CASSFIRGSDEQFF. CDR3 DNA sequence: TGTGCCAGCAGCTTCATCAGGGGTTCTGATGAGCAGTTCTTC.

V usage is TRBV7-9 and J usage is TRBJ2-7; TRBD1 matches 9 bases. This CDR3 contains 14 residues. CDR1 and CDR2 (germline): SEHNR, FQNEAQ (reference sequence). J was trimmed by 6 bases and V by 2 bases; bases with no gene match: 5. The CDR3 DNA reads as TGTGCCAGCAGCTTAACAGGGGGCTCCCTCGAGCAGTACTTC. Protein sequence: CASSLTGGSLEQYF.

V usage is TRBV5-1 and J usage is TRBJ2-5; 8 bases agree with TRBD2. There are 14 residues in the CDR3. Germline loops: CDR1 SGHRS, CDR2 YFSETQ. V shed 6 bases and J 2 bases; nucleotides not matched to a gene: 6. CDR3 DNA sequence: TGCGCCAGCAACCCCCGGGGGGGGCAAGAGACCCAGTACTTC. Protein: CASNPRGGQETQYF. The full variable domain, its missing parts supplied by reference TRBV5-1 and TRBJ2-5, is KAGVTQTPRYLIKTRGQQVTLSCSPISGHRSVSWYQQTPGQGLQFLFEYFSETQRNKGNFPGRFSGRQFSNSRSEMNVSTLELGDSALYLCASNPRGGQETQYFGPGTRLLVL.

The chain employs TRBV3-1 (or the pseudogene TRBV3-2) and TRBJ1-4; D may be TRBD1 (6 bases). The CDR3 sequence is 14 residues long. CDR1 is LGHDT, CDR2 YNNKEL, per germline (reference sequence). The germline V and J ends were trimmed by 1 base and 6 bases, with 9 bases remaining between them. The CDR3 spells CASSQGAGDEKLFF. In DNA, the CDR3 is TGTGCCAGCAGCCAAGGGGCAGGGGATGAAAAACTGTTTTTT.

The gene calls are TRBV10-3 and TRBJ1-5; no reliable D call. Trimming stripped 2 bases from V and 0 bases from J, with 8 bases between. Germline V gene lookup returns CDR1 ENHRY and CDR2 SYGVKD. The CDR3 loop spans 15 amino acids. The CDR3 nucleotides are TGTGCCATCAGTGAGGCGGCCTATAGCAATCAGCCCCAGCATTTT. The encoded protein is CAISEAAYSNQPQHF.

V usage is TRBV29-1 and J usage is TRBJ2-2, with no clear D. From germline, CDR1 is SQVTM and CDR2 ANQGSEA. The CDR3 is 12 amino acids. Between the trimmed V and J ends, which lost 4 bases and 1 base, there was a span of 4 bases. This CDR3 reads CSVAQNTGELFF. CDR3 in DNA: TGCAGCGTTGCCCAGAACACCGGGGAGCTGTTTTTT.

This chain joins TRBV4-3 and TRBJ1-1; TRBD1 matches 8 bases. Unmatched junction bases numbered 11, after V lost 0 bases and J lost 2 bases. Per germline, CDR1 LGHNA and CDR2 YSLEER. There are 18 residues in the CDR3. The CDR3 is CASSQDWGQGALNTEAFF. CDR3 nucleotides: TGCGCCAGCAGCCAAGATTGGGGGCAGGGGGCCCTTAACACTGAAGCTTTCTTT.

The chain joins TRBV7-3 to TRBJ2-2, with 10 bases lining up with TRBD1. V was pared by 1 base and J by 7 bases, with 6 bases of the junction left unmatched. CDR3 length: 16 residues. Germline V gene lookup returns CDR1 SGHTA and CDR2 FQGTGA. The CDR3 nucleotides are TGTGCCAGCAGCTTAAGCGGGACAGGGGTCAGCGGGGAGCTGTTTTTT. Its translation is CASSLSGTGVSGELFF.

This clone was observed a single time. This sequence joins TRBV5-1 and TRBJ2-3; possibly TRBD2 for D (5 bases). The CDR3 sequence is 14 residues long. Germline V gives CDR1 SGHRS, CDR2 YFSETQ. The V end lost 7 bases, the J end lost 2 bases, and 14 bases lay between the germline ends. DNA of the CDR3: TGCGCCAGCTCCATTGGTAGCGACACAGATACGCAGTATTTT. This translates into CASSIGSDTDTQYF.

The chain employs TRBV19 and TRBJ2-7; D remains ambiguous. Germline V lookup: CDR1 LNHDA, CDR2 SQIVND (reference sequence). The CDR3 is 13 amino acids. Trimming took 5 bases from V and 5 from J, leaving 13 bases between them. CDR3 protein: CASSRSYLNEQYF. CDR3 nucleotides: TGTGCCAGTAGTCGGTCTTACCTTAACGAGCAGTACTTC.

This clone was picked up a small number of times. This rearrangement joins TRBV25-1 to TRBJ1-2; 9 bases are shared with TRBD1. The CDR3 extends over 14 amino acids. V dropped 3 bases and J dropped 8; count of bases not matched to a gene: 7. CDR1 is MGHDK, CDR2 SYGVNS, per germline. In DNA form, the CDR3 reads TGTGCCAGCAGTGATCCCGGGACAGGGCAGGGCTACACCTTC. Translating gives CASSDPGTGQGYTF.

The CDR3 protein is CASSLQGAGNQPQHF. The CDR3 DNA sequence: TGTGCCAGCAGCCTCCAGGGGGCTGGCAATCAGCCCCAGCATTTT. The chain links TRBV7-2 to TRBJ1-5, with 8 positions matching TRBD1. Per germline, CDR1 SGHTA and CDR2 FQGNSA. The CDR3 totals 15 residues. J gave up 2 bases and V 5 bases, and 5 bases lay outside the gene matches.

The chain combines TRBV7-9 with TRBJ1-1; D is uncertain. Between the trimmed V and J ends, which lost 2 bases and 0 bases, there was a span of 10 bases. The CDR3 covers 15 residues. The germline CDR1 and CDR2 sequences are SEHNR and FQNEAQ (reference sequence). The chain's CDR3 is CASSLIQSMNTEAFF. The CDR3 DNA reads as TGTGCCAGCAGCTTAATCCAGTCAATGAACACTGAAGCTTTCTTT.

The rearrangement links TRBV3-1 (or the pseudogene TRBV3-2) to TRBJ1-1; D perhaps matches TRBD1 (5 bases). This CDR3 has 14 amino acids. Trimming took 2 bases from V and 1 from J, leaving 8 bases between them. CDR1 is LGHDT and CDR2 is YNNKEL in the germline V gene (reference sequence). CDR3 nucleotides: TGTGCCAGCAGCCAACTGACAGAGAACACTGAAGCTTTCTTT. Translation: CASSQLTENTEAFF.